Following are 10 T cell receptor beta chains from one sample sequenced in a study of T cells in Graves' hyperthyroidism and ophthalmopathy. RNA transcripts served as the template for amplifying TCR beta CDR3 regions. First-round RT-PCR targeting the TCR CDR3 was performed with the HTBI primer set. TCRdb passed the multiplex PCR reads through MiXCR, listing each CDR3 protein once. Altogether fewer than 550,000 distinct CDR3 sequences are present, about 24% being singletons, with the ten largest covering roughly 12%. Material: blood. Receptor source: a woman in her twenties or thirties with Graves' ophthalmopathy.

This clonotype appeared many times. J is TRBJ2-4 and V is TRBV27; a weak D match, TRBD2 (6 bases). Germline V gene sequence: CDR1 MNHEY, CDR2 SMNVEV (reference sequence). V was shortened by 4 bases and J by 7 bases, with 14 bases between the two germline ends. The CDR3 spans 14 residues. The CDR3 DNA sequence: TGTGCCAGCAGTTCAAGGGGACTTGTTAACATTCAGTACTTC. It encodes CASSSRGLVNIQYF.

This clonotype was counted a few times. The chain has TRBV11-1 and TRBJ1-1; tentatively, D is TRBD1 (6 bases). CDR3 length: 13 residues. Germline assignment: CDR1 SGHAT and CDR2 FQDESV (reference sequence). Trimming took 6 bases from V and 5 from J, leaving 13 bases between them. This chain's CDR3 is CASRQKGGTEAFF. In DNA, the CDR3 is TGTGCCAGCAGACAAAAGGGGGGTACTGAAGCTTTCTTT.

At least ten counts were recorded for this clonotype. The chain has TRBV20-1 and TRBJ2-7; 7 nucleotides match TRBD1. The CDR3 is 12 amino acids. Germline trimming cut 5 bases from V and 5 bases from J; bases unmatched to any gene: 6. Germline lookup yields CDR1 DFQATT and CDR2 SNEGSKA (reference sequence). The CDR3 is CSARQGSDEQYF. The DNA of the CDR3 is TGCAGTGCTCGACAGGGTAGCGACGAGCAGTACTTC.

This clonotype occurred many times. The chain links TRBV30 to TRBJ1-2; D may be TRBD1 (6 bases). V lost 5 bases to trimming and J lost 6 bases, with 13 bases between them. The CDR3 sequence is 12 residues long. Germline loops: CDR1 GTSNPN, CDR2 SVGIG (reference sequence). For the CDR3, the DNA is TGTGCCTGGGATTGGGGGCGCGATGGCTACACCTTC. Translating it yields CAWDWGRDGYTF.

In this sample, this clonotype turned up many times. The CDR3 loop is CSVEPQELNYGYTF. The CDR3 coding sequence is TGCAGCGTTGAACCGCAAGAACTAAACTATGGCTACACCTTC. The rearrangement links TRBV29-1 to TRBJ1-2; D not certain. The CDR3 loop spans 14 amino acids. Germline assignment: CDR1 SQVTM and CDR2 ANQGSEA. Trimming took 2 bases from V and 2 from J, leaving 12 bases between them.

This clonotype was seen repeatedly, ten times or more. The V and J genes are TRBV6-1 and TRBJ2-7; 7 nucleotides align to TRBD2. Germline loops: CDR1 MNHNS, CDR2 SASEGT. The length of the CDR3 is 15 residues. V dropped 6 bases and J dropped 3; count of bases not matched to a gene: 11. CDR3 region: CASRLSGLVNYEQYF. CDR3 nucleotide sequence: TGTGCCAGCAGGCTCTCCGGACTAGTGAACTACGAGCAGTACTTC.

This clonotype was picked up a small number of times. The gene calls are TRBV28 and TRBJ2-3; possible D gene TRBD1, 6 bases. Per the germline V gene, CDR1 is MDHEN and CDR2 is SYDVKM. There are 18 residues in the CDR3. Trimming removed 4 bases from V and 0 bases from J, with 20 bases in between. As DNA, the CDR3 is TGTGCCAGCAGTTCACCTTCCTACCAGGGGTTTAGCACAGATACGCAGTATTTT. Protein product: CASSSPSYQGFSTDTQYF.

This clonotype was seen many times. The chain recombines TRBV6-5 with TRBJ2-7; possibly TRBD2 for D (5 bases). The CDR3 runs to 13 residues. Germline CDR1 is MNHEY and CDR2 is SVGAGI. The V end lost 2 bases, the J end lost 5 bases, and 10 bases lay between the germline ends. Here the CDR3 reads CASSYGRGHEQYF. CDR3 in DNA: TGTGCCAGCAGTTACGGGAGAGGTCACGAGCAGTACTTC.

Details on this clonotype: This may stem from a read error, because a much larger clone lies one nucleotide away. The gene calls are TRBV19 and TRBJ2-6; D call uncertain. The CDR3 runs 14 residues. Germline CDR1 reads LNHDA; CDR2 reads SQIVND (reference sequence). The V gene lost 5 bases and the J gene lost 2 bases, with 7 bases spanning the gap. CDR3 region: CASSPAAGANVLTF. For the CDR3, the DNA is TGTGCCAGTAGTCCCGCTGCTGGGGCCAACGTCCTGACTTTC.

This clonotype was seen ten or more times. V usage is TRBV25-1 and J usage is TRBJ2-2; 7 bases line up with TRBD1. Trimming at V came to 3 bases and at J to 5 bases, leaving 12 bases not matched to a gene. The CDR3 spans 17 residues. The germline V gene has CDR1 MGHDK and CDR2 SYGVNS. The CDR3 is CASSDHDRVGETGELFF. In DNA form, the CDR3 reads TGTGCCAGCAGTGACCATGACAGGGTCGGGGAAACCGGGGAGCTGTTTTTT.